Each of the 28 T cell receptor beta chains below was sequenced from the same sample in a study of shared clonotypes between healthy human individuals. Some clones are missing from TCRdb's copy, which holds only in-frame ones; the method was immunoSEQ multiplex PCR. The table records around 600,000 clones, approximately 95% of them present only once. The naive CD8 fraction comprised CD45RO-negative cells positively selected for CCR7 and excluded terminally differentiated effector memory CD45RA+ cells. Sequencing was carried out using naive CD8+ T cells sorted from blood. These receptors originate from a young woman in good health.

This chain uses TRBV13 with TRBJ1-2; possible D gene TRBD1, 6 bases. The CDR3 sequence is 12 residues long. The V gene lost 9 bases and the J gene lost 8 bases, with 16 bases spanning the gap. Germline V gene lookup returns CDR1 PRHDT and CDR2 FYEKMQ (reference sequence). The CDR3 here is CASPKAGDGYTF. The CDR3 nucleotides are TGTGCCAGTCCCAAGGCAGGGGACGGCTACACCTTC. Based on the CDR3 plus reference TRBV13 and TRBJ1-2, the full variable domain is AAGVIQSPRHLIKEKRETATLKCYPIPRHDTVYWYQQGPGQDPQFLISFYEKMQSDKGSIPDRFSAQQFSDYHSELNMSSLELGDSALYFCASPKAGDGYTFGSGTRLTVV.

The chain links TRBV21-1 to TRBJ2-7; the listed D gene, TRBD1, was not tested against the DNA. TRBV21-1 is labeled a pseudogene. CDR3 length: 17 residues. CDR3 region: CASSKVEQGQFSYEQYF. In nucleotides, the CDR3 is TGTGCCAGCAGCAAAGTGGAACAGGGTCAATTCTCCTACGAGCAGTACTTC.

The V call is TRBV6-6, the J call TRBJ2-7, with 9 bases identical to TRBD1. The length of the CDR3 is 13 residues. Per the germline V gene, CDR1 is MNHNY and CDR2 is SVGAGI (reference sequence). Trimming at V came to 7 bases and at J to 2 bases, leaving 3 bases not matched to a gene. CDR3 nucleotide sequence: TGTGCCAGCATGACAGGGGGGACCTACGAGCAGTACTTC. This sequence encodes CASMTGGTYEQYF.

The chain uses TRBV5-4 and TRBJ2-7; D remains unclear. The CDR3 runs 12 residues. Trimming took off 3 bases at V and 4 bases at J, with 8 bases between the two ends. Per germline, CDR1 SGHNT and CDR2 YYREEE (reference sequence). CDR3 sequence (DNA): TGTGCCAGCAGCTCCTATGAGTACGAGCAGTACTTC. Its protein is CASSSYEYEQYF.

The rearrangement uses TRBV6-6 and TRBJ2-1; possibly TRBD1 for D (6 bases). Trimming left V 4 bases short and J 7 bases short, with 17 bases between. This CDR3 has 15 residues. In germline, CDR1 is MNHNY, CDR2 SVGAGI (reference sequence). The CDR3 coding sequence is TGTGCCAGCAGTTCGACCGGGACAAGACATAATGAGCAGTTCTTC. Protein sequence: CASSSTGTRHNEQFF.

V is TRBV28 and J is TRBJ1-2, with 10 bases aligning to TRBD1. This CDR3 has 16 residues. Germline CDR1 and CDR2: MDHEN and SYDVKM. V was pared by 6 bases and J by 4 bases, with 11 bases of the junction left unmatched. CDR3 in amino acids: CASRIDRGPSIYGYTF. The CDR3, as DNA: TGTGCCAGCAGGATAGACAGGGGGCCAAGTATCTATGGCTACACCTTC.

The chain is built from TRBV15 and TRBJ2-1; 15 bases line up with TRBD2. Germline CDR1 reads LNHNV; CDR2 reads YYDKDF (reference sequence). The CDR3 runs 16 residues. Trimming took 1 base from V and 9 from J; bases not matched to a gene: 4. The CDR3 is CATSRGTSGRAIEQFF. Written as DNA, the CDR3 is TGTGCCACCAGCAGAGGGACTAGCGGGAGGGCCATTGAGCAGTTCTTC.

The V gene is TRBV5-4, the J gene TRBJ2-5, with 7 bases lining up with TRBD2. The CDR3 consists of 14 residues. Germline-derived CDR1 and CDR2 are SGHNT and YYREEE (reference sequence). Unmatched junction bases numbered 4, after V lost 2 bases and J lost 3 bases. The CDR3: CASSFDTSEETQYF. In DNA form, the CDR3 reads TGTGCCAGCAGCTTCGATACTAGCGAAGAGACCCAGTACTTC.

The chain links TRBV6-1 to TRBJ2-1, with 10 bases lining up with TRBD2. Losses at the gene ends were 2 bases for V and 4 bases for J; bases not matched to a gene: 8. This CDR3 is 17 amino acids long. CDR1 and CDR2 from the germline V gene are MNHNS and SASEGT. For the CDR3, the DNA is TGTGCCAGCAGTGAAATTTTTAGCGGGAGGAATTACAATGAGCAGTTCTTC. Translating gives CASSEIFSGRNYNEQFF.

V gene TRBV7-2 combines with J gene TRBJ2-5; 10 positions agree with TRBD2. The germline V gene encodes CDR1 SGHTA and CDR2 FQGNSA. The ends lost 3 bases at V and 5 bases at J; junction bases unmatched: 12. The CDR3 is made up of 17 amino acids. The CDR3 bases are TGTGCCAGCAGCTTCGGTATAAGCGGGAGGGCCACGGAGACCCAGTACTTC. Protein sequence: CASSFGISGRATETQYF.

The chain links TRBV28 to TRBJ2-5; 9 positions agree with TRBD2. The J call may be incorrect, as the DNA end agrees better with TRBJ2-7. The CDR3 is made up of 13 amino acids. Per the germline V gene, CDR1 is MDHEN and CDR2 is SYDVKM. The CDR3 protein is CASRPSGIGEQYF. CDR3 in DNA: TGTGCCAGTAGGCCTAGCGGGATAGGCGAGCAGTACTTC.

V gene TRBV27 combines with J gene TRBJ2-7; 12 bases map to TRBD2. Germline V gene sequence: CDR1 MNHEY, CDR2 SMNVEV (reference sequence). Trimming at V came to 5 bases and at J to 6 bases, leaving 5 bases not matched to a gene. The CDR3 is 14 residues long. The CDR3, as DNA: TGTGCCAGCAGTGTCACTAGCGGGAGGAGCGAGCAGTACTTC. Protein: CASSVTSGRSEQYF.

The genes are TRBV11-2 and TRBJ1-1; D is perhaps TRBD1 (6 bases). V was cut by 3 bases and J by 10 bases, with 30 bases left in between. Germline V lookup: CDR1 SGHAT, CDR2 FQNNGV. The CDR3 has 18 residues. The CDR3 DNA sequence: TGTGCCAGCAGCTTTCTGAAAGGGGGGGGACACCGACGAGAAGGAGCTTTCTTT. It encodes CASSFLKGGGHRREGAFF. The full variable domain, its missing parts supplied by reference TRBV11-2 and TRBJ1-1, is EAGVAQSPRYKIIEKRQSVAFWCNPISGHATLYWYQQILGQGPKLLIQFQNNGVVDDSQLPKDRFSAERLKGVDSTLKIQPAKLEDSAVYLCASSFLKGGGHRREGAFFGQGTRLTVV.

The CDR3 loop is CATRRRENTGELFF. In DNA form, the CDR3 reads TGTGCCACCCGGAGGCGGGAGAACACCGGGGAGCTGTTTTTT. The chain joins TRBV18 to TRBJ2-2; D perhaps matches TRBD2 (6 bases). CDR1 and CDR2 (germline): KGHSH, LQKENI. The CDR3 consists of 14 residues. Trimming removed 10 bases from V and 1 base from J, with 13 bases in between.

The gene calls are TRBV7-9 and TRBJ1-1, with D possibly TRBD1 on 6 matching bases. The CDR3 is made up of 16 amino acids. The germline gives CDR1 SEHNR, CDR2 FQNEAQ (reference sequence). V lost 5 bases, J lost 3 bases, and 19 bases lay in between. In DNA, the CDR3 is TGTGCCAGCAGCCCGGGTGAGGGGGACACCGACACTGAAGCTTTCTTT. Amino acids: CASSPGEGDTDTEAFF.

This sequence joins TRBV6-5 and TRBJ2-7, with 8 bases that match TRBD2. J gave up 6 bases and V 6 bases, and 4 bases lay outside the gene matches. CDR3 size: 12 residues. Per germline, CDR1 MNHEY and CDR2 SVGAGI. The CDR3 nucleotides read TGTGCCAGCAGCCACGGGGGGGGCGAGCAGTACTTC. Translated, it gives CASSHGGGEQYF.

The CDR3 coding sequence is TGTGCCAGCAGCCAACGGGGGGTAGCGGGAGGCTACGAGCAGTACTTC. This translates into CASSQRGVAGGYEQYF. The rearrangement joins TRBV7-8 to TRBJ2-7, with TRBD2 matching over 10 bases. From germline, CDR1 is SGHVS and CDR2 FQNEAQ. With V trimmed by 5 bases and J by 3 bases, 10 bases remained unmatched. The CDR3 contains 16 residues.

The gene calls are TRBV9 and TRBJ2-2, with D maybe TRBD1 (5 bases). The V gene lost 1 base and the J gene lost 7 bases, with 5 bases spanning the gap. Germline lookup yields CDR1 SGDLS and CDR2 YYNGEE. This CDR3 is built from 12 residues. CDR3 in DNA: TGTGCCAGCAGCGTACAGGGCGGGGAGCTGTTTTTT. Amino acid sequence: CASSVQGGELFF.

This clone was counted once. The chain couples TRBV27 to TRBJ2-2, with D tentatively TRBD1 (6 bases). The CDR3 loop spans 13 amino acids. CDR1 is MNHEY, CDR2 SMNVEV, per germline (reference sequence). V lost 7 bases to trimming and J lost 5 bases, with 11 bases between them. CDR3 protein: CASTLTGTGELFF. The DNA for the CDR3 is TGTGCCAGCACCCTCACAGGGACCGGGGAGCTGTTTTTT.

The chain employs TRBV5-1 and TRBJ2-1, with 12 bases aligning to TRBD2. V shed 4 bases, J shed 0 bases, and the junction held 5 bases outside the gene matches. CDR1 SGHRS and CDR2 YFSETQ come from the germline V gene. The CDR3 loop spans 17 amino acids. DNA for the CDR3: TGCGCCAGCAGCCGACTAGCGGGAGACGACTCCTACAATGAGCAGTTCTTC. Protein sequence: CASSRLAGDDSYNEQFF.

The J gene is TRBJ2-5, the V gene TRBV29-1; 7 positions match TRBD2. Germline CDR1 is SQVTM and CDR2 is ANQGSEA. After removal of 0 bases from V and 5 bases from J, the junction contained 18 bases not matched to a gene. The CDR3 sequence is 18 residues long. DNA of the CDR3: TGCAGCGTTGAAGATCGCTGGGCTAGCGGCCCTGTTGGGGAGACCCAGTACTTC. This codes for CSVEDRWASGPVGETQYF.

The V call is TRBV27, the J call TRBJ1-1, with a possible D match to TRBD1 (5 bases). The germline V and J ends were trimmed by 6 bases and 8 bases, with 25 bases remaining between them. The CDR3 covers 16 residues. Germline lookup yields CDR1 MNHEY and CDR2 SMNVEV (reference sequence). The CDR3 is CASRPYYGASTIEAFF. In DNA, the CDR3 is TGTGCCAGCAGACCTTATTACGGGGCATCGACAATAGAAGCTTTCTTT.

This CDR3 reads CSVKLGLSYEQYF. The CDR3 bases are TGCAGCGTAAAGTTAGGCCTCTCCTACGAGCAGTACTTC. V gene TRBV29-1 combines with J gene TRBJ2-7, with unresolved D. The ends were cut back, 6 bases at V and 0 bases at J, with 12 bases in the middle. The CDR3 is 13 amino acids. Germline V gene data show CDR1 as SQVTM and CDR2 as ANQGSEA.

V usage is TRBV27 and J usage is TRBJ2-7; D is perhaps TRBD2 (6 bases). The CDR3 has 14 residues. CDR1 MNHEY and CDR2 SMNVEV come from the germline V gene (reference sequence). V dropped 6 bases and J dropped 6 bases, with 18 bases sitting between them. In DNA, the CDR3 is TGTGCCAGCAGAACGGGAACGGGAGTTGTCGAGCAGTACTTC. Translating it yields CASRTGTGVVEQYF.

This clone occurred once. CDR3 sequence (DNA): TGCAGCGTGGAGGACAGGAACACCTACGAGCAGTACTTC. It is translated as CSVEDRNTYEQYF. V is TRBV29-1 and J is TRBJ2-7, with 7 bases lining up with TRBD1. Per the germline V gene, CDR1 is SQVTM and CDR2 is ANQGSEA. The CDR3 contains 13 residues. V lost 6 bases and J lost 2; bases outside the gene matches: 7.

The rearrangement links TRBV7-9 to TRBJ2-5; D possibly corresponds to TRBD1 (5 bases). Germline assignment: CDR1 SEHNR and CDR2 FQNEAQ (reference sequence). The ends were cut back, 3 bases at V and 9 bases at J, with 8 bases in the middle. The CDR3 is made up of 11 amino acids. DNA of the CDR3: TGTGCCAGCAGCTTTCAGGGCCCCCAGTACTTC. This codes for CASSFQGPQYF.

The V and J genes are TRBV7-9 and TRBJ1-5; TRBD1 might be the D (5 bases). V was pared by 6 bases and J by 7 bases, with 10 bases between. Germline V lookup: CDR1 SEHNR, CDR2 FQNEAQ (reference sequence). This CDR3 comprises 12 residues. CDR3 nucleotides: TGTGCCAGCAGTTACGAGGGGCAGCCCCAGCATTTT. This encodes CASSYEGQPQHF.

The gene calls are TRBV11-2 and TRBJ2-7; D is unresolved. V shed 5 bases and J shed 2 bases, with 7 bases lying between them. The CDR3 runs 12 residues. From germline, CDR1 is SGHAT and CDR2 FQNNGV. CDR3 nucleotides: TGTGCCAGCAGCCCCCCAACCTACGAGCAGTACTTC. The encoded protein is CASSPPTYEQYF.